Each of the 23 T cell receptor beta chains below was sequenced from the same sample in a study of cytomegalovirus exposure and HLA in healthy donors. PCR used 60 Vbeta primers and 13 Jbeta primers. TCRdb's table, derived via immunoSEQ multiplex PCR, lists solely in-frame clones and lacks some. Of hundreds of thousands of clones detected, roughly 88% appear once; the ten largest clones hold more than 0.6%. The sequencing sample was made of PBMCs. All receptors come from a boy between 2 and 10 years old in good health and CMV-seronegative.

The rearrangement joins TRBV2 to TRBJ2-1, with 12 positions matching TRBD2. V was clipped by 4 bases and J by 8 bases; unmatched bases: 6. The CDR3 is 15 amino acids. CDR1 is SNHLY, CDR2 FYNNEI, per germline. CDR3 in DNA: TGTGCCAGCAGTGTGTCTAGCGGGAGGGCCGATGAGCAGTTCTTC. Its protein is CASSVSSGRADEQFF.

The rearrangement joins TRBV5-1 to TRBJ2-5; TRBD2 matches 13 bases. V lost 6 bases, J lost 5 bases, and 16 bases stayed unmatched. Germline V gene lookup returns CDR1 SGHRS and CDR2 YFSETQ. This CDR3 is built from 18 residues. The CDR3 sequence: CASTIGTSGIPGVETQYF. The DNA of the CDR3 is TGCGCCAGCACCATTGGGACTAGCGGGATCCCCGGGGTCGAGACCCAGTACTTC.

The chain uses TRBV7-2 and TRBJ1-2; D possibly corresponds to TRBD1 (6 bases). V lost 7 bases, J lost 2 bases, and 14 bases lay in between. The CDR3 loop spans 14 amino acids. Germline V lookup: CDR1 SGHTA, CDR2 FQGNSA. The CDR3 DNA follows: TGTGCCAGCACCATAAGCCAGGGGAACTATGGCTACACCTTC. This sequence encodes CASTISQGNYGYTF.

The CDR3 protein is CASSLREVPFF. In DNA form, the CDR3 reads TGTGCCAGCAGCTTGCGGGAGGTTCCGTTCTTC. This chain uses TRBV11-3 with TRBJ2-1; 8 nucleotides line up with TRBD2. The CDR3 consists of 11 residues. V was pared by 3 bases and J by 15 bases, with 4 bases of the junction left unmatched. Germline CDR1 reads SGHNT; CDR2 reads YENEEA.

The J gene is TRBJ2-5, the V gene TRBV5-4, with D possibly being TRBD2 (6 bases). Germline loops: CDR1 SGHNT, CDR2 YYREEE (reference sequence). The CDR3 extends over 14 amino acids. Trimming cost V 1 base and J 0 bases, with 7 bases left between them. CDR3 region: CASSLRLDQETQYF. CDR3 coding DNA: TGTGCCAGCAGCTTGAGACTAGACCAAGAGACCCAGTACTTC.

The rearrangement links TRBV13 to TRBJ1-6; 7 positions agree with TRBD1. The CDR3 has 14 amino acids. CDR1 and CDR2 from the germline V gene are PRHDT and FYEKMQ (reference sequence). Germline trimming cut 5 bases from V and 7 bases from J; bases unmatched to any gene: 5. CDR3 protein: CASSQQGPNSPLHF. For the CDR3, the DNA is TGTGCCAGCAGCCAACAGGGGCCGAATTCACCCCTCCACTTT.

This chain links TRBV6-5 with TRBJ1-4; D call uncertain. The CDR3 totals 15 residues. The germline V and J ends were trimmed by 5 bases and 0 bases, with 10 bases remaining between them. CDR1 and CDR2 from the germline V gene are MNHEY and SVGAGI. In DNA, the CDR3 is TGTGCCAGCAGTCTGACACCTGCAACTAATGAAAAACTGTTTTTT. It encodes CASSLTPATNEKLFF.

The J gene is TRBJ2-4, the V gene TRBV6-1, with 7 bases fitting TRBD1. The J segment lost 0 bases and the V segment lost 4 bases, leaving 6 bases of the junction unmatched. In germline, CDR1 is MNHNS, CDR2 SASEGT. The CDR3 has 16 amino acids. Here the CDR3 reads CASSGGQDLAKNIQYF. In DNA form, the CDR3 reads TGTGCCAGCAGTGGAGGACAGGACCTAGCCAAAAACATTCAGTACTTC.

V usage is TRBV6-1 and J usage is TRBJ1-2; D might be TRBD1 (5 bases). The germline V gene has CDR1 MNHNS and CDR2 SASEGT. The germline V and J ends were trimmed by 8 bases and 8 bases, with 18 bases remaining between them. This CDR3 has 13 residues. In DNA, the CDR3 is TGTGCCAGCTGCCGGGACCCCGGGAGGGGCTACACCTTC. It specifies CASCRDPGRGYTF.

The gene calls are TRBV2 and TRBJ2-1; the D is unclear. V dropped 6 bases and J dropped 1 base, with 10 bases sitting between them. CDR1 is SNHLY and CDR2 is FYNNEI in the germline V gene. The CDR3 is 14 amino acids. The CDR3 DNA reads as TGTGCCAGCAGCCCTTCCCTTTCCTACAATGAGCAGTTCTTC. It encodes CASSPSLSYNEQFF.

The V call is TRBV6-6, the J call TRBJ1-5; D gene unclear. The V gene's germline CDR1 is MNHNY and CDR2 SVGAGI (reference sequence). The CDR3 has 12 amino acids. Between the trimmed V and J ends, which lost 6 bases and 1 base, there was a span of 4 bases. The CDR3 sequence is CASRESNQPQHF. In nucleotides, the CDR3 is TGTGCCAGCAGAGAGAGCAATCAGCCCCAGCATTTT.

This chain joins TRBV19 and TRBJ1-1; TRBD1 matches 7 bases. V was pared by 7 bases and J by 5 bases, with 10 bases of the junction left unmatched. The CDR3 totals 14 residues. The germline V gene encodes CDR1 LNHDA and CDR2 SQIVND (reference sequence). CDR3 amino acids: CASTATGVGTEAFF. CDR3 nucleotide sequence: TGTGCCAGTACAGCTACAGGGGTAGGAACTGAAGCTTTCTTT.

The chain has TRBV7-9 and TRBJ1-2, with D perhaps matching TRBD1 (5 bases). The CDR3 contains 14 residues. Germline-derived CDR1 and CDR2 are SEHNR and FQNEAQ (reference sequence). V was clipped by 6 bases and J by 3 bases, with 14 bases between them. Here the CDR3 DNA reads TGTGCCAGCAGGCCAAAACAGGTCTACTATGGCTACACCTTC. Translation: CASRPKQVYYGYTF. The variable domain in full, completed from reference TRBV7-9 and TRBJ1-2, reads DTGVSQNPRHKITKRGQNVTFRCDPISEHNRLYWYRQTLGQGPEFLTYFQNEAQLEKSRLLSDRFSAERPKGSFSTLEIQRTEQGDSAMYLCASRPKQVYYGYTFGSGTRLTVV.

The chain carries TRBV10-1 and TRBJ2-1; 8 bases align to TRBD1. The CDR3 contains 14 residues. Losses at the gene ends were 6 bases for V and 4 bases for J; bases not matched to a gene: 5. Per the germline V gene, CDR1 is WNHNN and CDR2 is SYGVQD (reference sequence). Written as DNA, the CDR3 is TGCGCCAGCAGCACAGGGGGACAATACAATGAGCAGTTCTTC. It codes for CASSTGGQYNEQFF.

The chain links TRBV19 to TRBJ1-6, with 8 bases matching TRBD1. CDR1 LNHDA and CDR2 SQIVND come from the germline V gene (reference sequence). The CDR3 length is 16 residues. Unmatched junction bases numbered 9, after V lost 5 bases and J lost 6 bases. The CDR3 is CASSASRDRINSPLHF. Written as DNA, the CDR3 is TGTGCCAGTAGTGCGTCCCGGGACAGGATTAATTCACCCCTCCACTTT.

This clone was picked up a small number of times. This chain links TRBV7-9 with TRBJ1-5; 7 bases map to TRBD1. The CDR3 runs to 16 residues. The trim removed 1 base at V and 0 bases at J, leaving 3 bases unmatched. The germline V gene has CDR1 SEHNR and CDR2 FQNEAQ (reference sequence). CDR3 in amino acids: CASSLGQGGSNQPQHF. CDR3 bases: TGTGCCAGCAGCTTAGGACAGGGAGGTAGCAATCAGCCCCAGCATTTT.

V and J are TRBV13 and TRBJ2-1; possible D gene TRBD1, 5 bases. CDR3 length: 12 residues. Per the germline V gene, CDR1 is PRHDT and CDR2 is FYEKMQ (reference sequence). Trimming stripped 6 bases from V and 5 bases from J, with 8 bases between. The CDR3 is CASSRQNNEQFF. The CDR3 nucleotides read TGTGCCAGCAGTAGACAGAACAATGAGCAGTTCTTC.

The sample holds one count of this clone. The V and J genes are TRBV13 and TRBJ1-2; D call uncertain. Germline CDR1 reads PRHDT; CDR2 reads FYEKMQ (reference sequence). CDR3 size: 14 residues. V gave up 0 bases and J gave up 7 bases, with 12 bases separating them. In DNA form, the CDR3 reads TGTGCCAGCAGCTTAGGCCTTGAATCGGTTGGCTACACCTTC. Translating gives CASSLGLESVGYTF.

This rearrangement joins TRBV29-1 to TRBJ2-5; a weak D match, TRBD1 (6 bases). Germline CDR1 SQVTM, CDR2 ANQGSEA. Trimming took off 3 bases at V and 5 bases at J, with 13 bases between the two ends. The CDR3 sequence is 13 residues long. CDR3 in amino acids: CSVEAGETETQYF. The CDR3 DNA is TGCAGCGTTGAGGCAGGGGAGACGGAGACCCAGTACTTC.

The J gene is TRBJ1-2, the V gene TRBV27; 8 positions agree with TRBD1. V dropped 5 bases and J dropped 0; count of bases not matched to a gene: 5. Per the germline V gene, CDR1 is MNHEY and CDR2 is SMNVEV (reference sequence). The CDR3 has 15 residues. The CDR3 reads CASSSRDRSNYGYTF. The CDR3 DNA is TGTGCCAGCAGTAGCCGGGACAGGTCTAACTATGGCTACACCTTC.

The J gene is TRBJ1-2, the V gene TRBV11-1; D unclear. The ends were cut back, 5 bases at V and 3 bases at J, with 13 bases in the middle. The CDR3 runs 14 residues. Germline loops: CDR1 SGHAT, CDR2 FQDESV (reference sequence). The CDR3 nucleotides are TGTGCCAGCAGCCGACTCAGATCCGACTATGGCTACACCTTC. Protein product: CASSRLRSDYGYTF.

In this sample, this clone turned up once. The V gene is TRBV9, the J gene TRBJ1-6; 9 nucleotides align to TRBD1. Per the germline V gene, CDR1 is SGDLS and CDR2 is YYNGEE. CDR3 length equals 15 residues. V shed 6 bases and J 7 bases; nucleotides not matched to a gene: 8. The CDR3 nucleotides are TGTGCCAGCACCCGGACAGGGGTAGGAAATTCACCCCTCCACTTT. Amino acid sequence: CASTRTGVGNSPLHF.

This clone was counted once. The chain links TRBV7-2 to TRBJ2-1; D is perhaps TRBD2 (6 bases). CDR3 size: 16 residues. CDR1 and CDR2 from the germline V gene are SGHTA and FQGNSA. The V gene lost 4 bases and the J gene lost 2 bases, with 15 bases spanning the gap. The CDR3 bases are TGTGCCAGCAGCTCGACGACTAGTTGGGCCTACAATGAGCAGTTCTTC. Amino acids: CASSSTTSWAYNEQFF.